The rows below give T cell receptor beta chains drawn from one sample of a study of shared clonotypes between healthy human individuals. Some clones are missing from TCRdb's copy, which holds only in-frame ones; the method was immunoSEQ multiplex PCR. The repertoire consists of more than 2,000,000 clones, with roughly 93% occurring once and the leading ten covering roughly 0.36%. Sample: naive CD4+ T cells from PBMCs. The receptor set was obtained from a man between 18 and 35 years old in good health. Some clones in this sample may be carry-over from other donors' samples. The CDR3 runs from the conserved cysteine through the conserved F or W. D genes are given only for firm matches. Some rows have no size entry. The others give once, few or many, or a class for an expanded clone.

V	size	length	D	J	CDR3	DNA
TRBV6-5	-	14	-	TRBJ2-7	CASSYSADSYEQYF	TGTGCCAGCAGTTACTCAGCAGACTCCTACGAGCAGTACTTC
TRBV5-1	-	17	-	TRBJ2-3	CASSLGPAVGGTDTQYF	TGCGCCAGCAGCTTAGGTCCTGCTGTTGGTGGCACAGATACGCAGTATTTT
TRBV7-2	-	15	TRBD2	TRBJ2-7	CASSRGTSGNYEQYF	TGTGCCAGCAGCAGGGGGACTAGCGGGAACTACGAGCAGTACTTC
TRBV30	-	12	-	TRBJ1-2	CAWRIRNYGYTF	TGTGCCTGGAGAATCAGGAACTATGGCTACACCTTC
TRBV28	-	15	-	TRBJ2-5	CASRLRDRPRETQYF	TGTGCCAGCAGGCTCCGGGACCGGCCCAGGGAGACCCAGTACTTC
TRBV19	-	13	-	TRBJ1-1	CASSIRDQHEAFF	TGTGCCAGTAGTATCCGGGACCAACATGAAGCTTTCTTT
TRBV14	-	15	-	TRBJ1-4	CASSHLRTSNEKLFF	TGTGCCAGCAGCCATCTTAGGACCTCGAATGAAAAACTGTTTTTT
TRBV5-1	-	14	-	TRBJ2-1	CASSPGLGGSEQFF	TGCGCCAGCAGCCCGGGTTTGGGGGGCAGTGAGCAGTTCTTC
TRBV29-1	-	14	-	TRBJ1-1	CSVVVRAIFSEAFF	TGCAGCGTTGTAGTTAGGGCGATATTCTCTGAAGCTTTCTTT
TRBV7-2	-	15	TRBD1	TRBJ2-1	CASSQGQEGYNEQFF	TGTGCCAGCAGCCAGGGACAGGAGGGCTACAATGAGCAGTTCTTC
TRBV5-1	-	17	TRBD2	TRBJ2-2	CASSLRGLAGAVGELFF	TGCGCCAGCAGCTTGCGCGGACTAGCGGGAGCTGTCGGGGAGCTGTTTTTT
TRBV28	-	15	TRBD1	TRBJ1-3	CASSTGGISGNTIYF	TGTGCCAGCAGTACAGGGGGGATCTCTGGAAACACCATATATTTT
TRBV5-1	-	15	-	TRBJ1-1	CASSLDPNSGTEAFF	TGCGCCAGCAGCTTGGATCCTAACTCCGGAACTGAAGCTTTCTTT
TRBV5-1	-	15	-	TRBJ2-7	CASGRGNRDMGEQYF	TGCGCCAGCGGACGGGGGAACAGGGATATGGGAGAGCAGTACTTC
TRBV29-1	few	12	-	TRBJ2-5	CSVEGGTETQYF	TGCAGCGTTGAGGGGGGTACGGAGACCCAGTACTTC
TRBV11-3	-	19	-	TRBJ2-1	CASSLTHFGAISSYNEQFF	TGTGCCAGCAGCTTAACGCACTTTGGGGCTATCAGCTCCTACAATGAGCAGTTCTTC
TRBV27	-	13	-	TRBJ1-1	CASRKGPNTEAFF	TGTGCCAGCAGAAAGGGCCCGAACACTGAAGCTTTCTTT
TRBV30	-	13	-	TRBJ2-1	CAWERTPDNEQFF	TGTGCCTGGGAGCGGACCCCCGACAATGAGCAGTTCTTC
TRBV7-3	once	13	-	TRBJ2-1	CASSSTGGGFQFF	TGTGCCAGCAGCTCGACAGGTGGGGGTTTCCAGTTCTTC
TRBV7-8	-	13	-	TRBJ2-7	CASSVSGAGEQYF	TGTGCCAGCAGCGTATCGGGGGCTGGCGAGCAGTACTTC
TRBV18	-	16	TRBD1	TRBJ2-3	CASSPPDRGLGDTQYF	TGTGCCAGCTCACCACCCGACAGGGGGCTTGGAGATACGCAGTATTTT
TRBV5-1	once	16	-	TRBJ2-1	CASSSSGTNKYNEQFF	TGCGCCAGCAGCTCGTCCGGGACAAACAAGTACAATGAGCAGTTCTTC
TRBV28	once	14	TRBD2	TRBJ2-4	CASSLGGTQNIQYF	TGTGCCAGCAGTTTGGGAGGGACCCAAAACATTCAGTACTTC
TRBV30	-	14	TRBD2	TRBJ2-7	CAWSVTGRAYEQYF	TGTGCCTGGAGTGTAACCGGGAGGGCCTACGAGCAGTACTTC
TRBV7-6	once	12	-	TRBJ1-4	CASSDGLTKLFF	TGTGCCAGCAGCGACGGGCTAACAAAACTGTTTTTT
TRBV4-1	-	20	TRBD2	TRBJ2-1	CASSQNARREGLSIRSEQFF	TGCGCCAGCAGCCAAAACGCTCGGCGGGAGGGCCTCTCGATACGGAGTGAGCAGTTCTTC
TRBV29-1	few	15	TRBD1	TRBJ1-5	CSVRLTGTGNQPQHF	TGCAGCGTTCGTCTAACCGGGACAGGGAATCAGCCCCAGCATTTT
TRBV29-1	-	12	-	TRBJ2-3	CSVHPITDTQYF	TGCAGCGTTCATCCGATCACAGATACGCAGTATTTT
TRBV30	-	12	TRBD1	TRBJ2-7	CAGTGDAYEQYF	TGTGCCGGGACAGGGGACGCCTACGAGCAGTACTTC
TRBV5-6	-	12	-	TRBJ2-7	CASSLGQGEQYF	TGTGCCAGCAGCTTGGGTCAGGGGGAGCAGTACTTC
TRBV2	-	16	TRBD2	TRBJ2-7	CASSEKRGLSSYEQYF	TGTGCCAGCAGTGAGAAGCGGGGACTAAGCTCCTACGAGCAGTACTTC
TRBV30	-	12	-	TRBJ1-6	CAWSRDNSPLHF	TGTGCCTGGAGTCGGGATAATTCACCCCTCCACTTT
TRBV12-5	-	13	TRBD1	TRBJ1-1	CASGLAPDRDAFF	TGTGCTAGTGGTTTGGCCCCGGACAGGGACGCTTTCTTT
TRBV18	-	15	-	TRBJ2-7	CASSPPGAGGNEQYF	TGTGCCAGCTCACCACCAGGGGCCGGGGGTAACGAGCAGTACTTC
TRBV6-5	-	14	-	TRBJ2-1	CASSYLGGRGEQFF	TGTGCCAGCAGTTACTTAGGGGGACGAGGTGAGCAGTTCTTC
TRBV28	-	12	-	TRBJ2-6	CASSSGANVLTF	TGTGCCAGCAGTTCTGGGGCCAACGTCCTGACTTTC
TRBV7-3	-	15	-	TRBJ2-2	CASSLIAENTGELFF	TGTGCCAGCAGCTTAATCGCAGAAAACACCGGGGAGCTGTTTTTT
TRBV6-6	-	13	-	TRBJ2-1	CASGGRRPGEQFF	TGTGCCAGCGGGGGTCGCAGGCCTGGGGAGCAGTTCTTC
TRBV2	-	15	-	TRBJ1-5	CASSGPGGGDQPQHF	TGTGCCAGCAGTGGCCCGGGAGGGGGGGATCAGCCCCAGCATTTT
TRBV5-6	once	15	-	TRBJ2-5	CASSLAPGNQETQYF	TGTGCCAGCAGCTTGGCCCCTGGCAACCAAGAGACCCAGTACTTC
TRBV30	-	13	-	TRBJ2-7	CAWSPGPADEQYF	TGTGCCTGGAGTCCCGGTCCCGCGGACGAGCAGTACTTC
TRBV11-2	-	14	-	TRBJ1-1	CASSFRGDLGEAFF	TGTGCCAGCAGCTTTAGGGGGGATCTGGGGGAAGCTTTCTTT
TRBV28	-	13	-	TRBJ1-1	CASSQTWVIEAFF	TGTGCCAGCAGCCAGACTTGGGTAATCGAAGCTTTCTTT
TRBV7-2	-	13	-	TRBJ1-2	CASSLVEGYGYTF	TGTGCCAGCAGCTTAGTGGAGGGTTATGGCTACACCTTC
TRBV7-6	-	14	-	TRBJ2-1	CASSLVEGYNEQFF	TGTGCCAGCAGCTTAGTCGAGGGATACAATGAGCAGTTCTTC
TRBV5-1	-	16	-	TRBJ2-1	CASSLGAGPSYNEQFF	TGCGCCAGCAGTCTAGGGGCGGGCCCCTCCTACAATGAGCAGTTCTTC
TRBV19	once	12	-	TRBJ1-4	CASWGRNEKLFF	TGTGCCAGTTGGGGCAGGAATGAAAAACTGTTTTTT
TRBV7-9	few	13	-	TRBJ2-3	CASSLDGTDTQYF	TGTGCCAGCAGCTTAGACGGCACAGATACGCAGTATTTT
TRBV5-1	-	14	-	TRBJ1-4	CASSSDNTNEKLFF	TGCGCCAGCAGCTCGGACAATACTAATGAAAAACTGTTTTTT
TRBV28	-	13	-	TRBJ1-4	CASSYDLNEKLFF	TGTGCCAGCAGTTACGACCTTAATGAAAAACTGTTTTTT
TRBV9	once	19	TRBD1	TRBJ1-2	CASSVPTGSTLRSYYGYTF	TGTGCCAGCAGCGTTCCGACAGGGTCCACATTAAGGTCCTACTATGGCTACACCTTC